This T cell receptor (beta chain) was identified during a study of blood T cell repertoires in COVID-19. Germline V gives CDR1 SGHAT, CDR2 FQNNGV. Trimming cost V 6 bases and J 5 bases; bases outside gene matches: 7. This CDR3 contains 14 residues. Sequencing used immunoSEQ multiplex PCR; TCRdb keeps in-frame clones, though not all of them. This sample carries 110,000 or so clones, approximately 90% of them seen once, and the ten largest clones take approximately 19%. The sample consisted of peripheral blood. This sequence originates from a human donor with acute or convalescent COVID-19. The donor label of this sample is uncertain. This sequence joins TRBV11-2 and TRBJ1-1; 9 bases agree with TRBD1. The DNA of the CDR3 is TGTGCCAGCAGAAGGGACAGGGTTAAAACTGAAGCTTTCTTT. Protein sequence: CASRRDRVKTEAFF.